The 10 T cell receptor beta chains below come from one sample, sequenced in a study of early T cells in non-severe SARS-CoV-2 infection. TCRdb re-called the 5' RACE reads through MiXCR, storing one row per CDR3 protein. The table records about 52,000 distinct CDR3 sequences, 11% of them present only once. Source material: whole blood. The receptor source for this set is an adult who was a healthcare worker with PCR-confirmed SARS-CoV-2 infection or an uninfected control (not recorded which).

This clonotype was seen ten or more times. The chain carries TRBV10-3 and TRBJ2-2; 9 bases are a match to TRBD1. With 5 bases clipped from V and 6 bases from J, the junction kept 10 bases outside the gene matches. CDR1 and CDR2 from the germline V gene are ENHRY and SYGVKD. The CDR3 is 16 amino acids. Written as DNA, the CDR3 is TGTGCCATCAGTAGTCCCGGGACAGGGAAAGCCGGGGAGCTGTTTTTT. Translation gives CAISSPGTGKAGELFF.

This clonotype appeared a few times. The J gene is TRBJ1-4, the V gene TRBV7-9; D is ambiguous. The length of the CDR3 is 16 residues. Germline V gives CDR1 SEHNR, CDR2 FQNEAQ (reference sequence). V was cut by 1 base and J by 4 bases, with 13 bases left in between. The CDR3 region has the DNA TGTGCCAGCAGCTTAGGTGGCAGGTTATATAATGAAAAACTGTTTTTT. Translation: CASSLGGRLYNEKLFF.

The J gene is TRBJ2-5, the V gene TRBV9, with 8 bases fitting TRBD2. The CDR3 spans 15 residues. The V gene's germline CDR1 is SGDLS and CDR2 YYNGEE. V lost 4 bases to trimming and J lost 1 base; unmatched junction nucleotides: 6. The CDR3 here is CASSPREGFQETQYF. In DNA form, the CDR3 reads TGTGCCAGCAGCCCCCGGGAGGGGTTCCAAGAGACCCAGTACTTC. The whole variable domain, remainder taken from reference TRBV9 and TRBJ2-5, is DSGVTQTPKHLITATGQRVTLRCSPRSGDLSVYWYQQSLDQGLQFLIQYYNGEERAKGNILERFSAQQFPDLHSELNLSSLELGDSALYFCASSPREGFQETQYFGPGTRLLVL.

The sample holds many counts of this clonotype. The chain has TRBV6-6 and TRBJ2-5; 9 bases are shared with TRBD2. This CDR3 is 14 amino acids long. J was trimmed by 5 bases and V by 8 bases; bases with no gene match: 9. Germline V gene lookup returns CDR1 MNHNY and CDR2 SVGAGI (reference sequence). CDR3 sequence (DNA): TGTGCCAGCGGGAGGGCTAGCGGGAACGAGACCCAGTACTTC. Translated, it gives CASGRASGNETQYF.

Here the CDR3 DNA reads TGCAGTGCCCCAGCTCGGGGCGGGTCCGGGGAAAAACTGTTTTTT. Protein product: CSAPARGGSGEKLFF. The V gene is TRBV20-1, the J gene TRBJ1-4; the D gene is possibly TRBD1 (5 bases). The V end lost 6 bases, the J end lost 8 bases, and 22 bases lay between the germline ends. Germline V CDR1 and CDR2: DFQATT, SNEGSKA (reference sequence). This CDR3 has 15 amino acids.

This clonotype has ten or more counts. The genes are TRBV27 and TRBJ1-5, with TRBD1 matching 10 bases. J gave up 3 bases and V 4 bases, and 3 bases lay outside the gene matches. The germline CDR1 and CDR2 sequences are MNHEY and SMNVEV (reference sequence). The CDR3 length is 15 residues. The CDR3: CASSSGQGDNQPQHF. CDR3 DNA sequence: TGTGCCAGCAGTTCCGGACAGGGGGACAATCAGCCCCAGCATTTT.

This clonotype was counted many times. The chain recombines TRBV14 with TRBJ1-2, with D perhaps TRBD1 (6 bases). The V gene's germline CDR1 is SGHDN and CDR2 FVKESK. V lost 0 bases and J lost 4, with 15 bases in between. This CDR3 contains 16 residues. The CDR3 sequence is CASSQDFQGRSYGYTF. CDR3 in DNA: TGTGCCAGCAGCCAAGATTTCCAGGGGAGGAGCTATGGCTACACCTTC. The full variable domain, completed using reference TRBV14 and TRBJ1-2, is EAGVTQFPSHSVIEKGQTVTLRCDPISGHDNLYWYRRVMGKEIKFLLHFVKESKQDESGMPNNRFLAERTGGTYSTLKVQPAELEDSGVYFCASSQDFQGRSYGYTFGSGTRLTVV.

This clonotype was observed many times. CDR3 sequence (DNA): TGCAGCGTTCTACGGGGGGGCATGACAGATACGCAGTATTTT. Its translation is CSVLRGGMTDTQYF. The chain combines TRBV29-1 with TRBJ2-3, with 8 bases that match TRBD2. From germline, CDR1 is SQVTM and CDR2 ANQGSEA. V trimming: 5 bases; J trimming: 3 bases; junction bases outside the gene matches: 7. The CDR3 contains 14 residues.

The chain has TRBV9 and TRBJ2-3; a weak D match, TRBD2 (6 bases). This CDR3 is 19 amino acids long. Trimming shortened V by 0 bases and J by 0 bases, and 20 bases separated the two germline ends. Germline lookup yields CDR1 SGDLS and CDR2 YYNGEE. The CDR3 loop reads CASSVDPRGSGTSTDTQYF. CDR3 sequence (DNA): TGTGCCAGCAGCGTAGACCCGCGGGGTAGCGGCACTAGCACAGATACGCAGTATTTT. Full variable domain (missing parts from reference TRBV9 and TRBJ2-3): DSGVTQTPKHLITATGQRVTLRCSPRSGDLSVYWYQQSLDQGLQFLIQYYNGEERAKGNILERFSAQQFPDLHSELNLSSLELGDSALYFCASSVDPRGSGTSTDTQYFGPGTRLTVL.

This chain joins TRBV28 and TRBJ2-7; possibly TRBD1 or TRBD2 for D (5 bases each). The CDR3 loop spans 15 amino acids. Germline lookup yields CDR1 MDHEN and CDR2 SYDVKM. V lost 5 bases, J lost 0 bases, and 14 bases lay in between. CDR3 in DNA: TGTGCCAGCAGTCCTCCCGGGGCCAGCTCCTACGAGCAGTACTTC. Protein sequence: CASSPPGASSYEQYF.